Shown below are 7 T cell receptor beta chains from a single sample sequenced in a study of patients and donors after allogeneic stem cell transplantation. TCRdb redid the calling of the RT-PCR reads with MiXCR, one entry per CDR3 protein. The sample holds tens of thousands of distinct CDR3 sequences; 5% are singletons and the top ten take 2.6%. Sequenced input: blood, either unsorted or a sorted T cell fraction (not recorded which). These receptors were obtained from a human donor who was either an allogeneic HSCT recipient or a stem cell or donor lymphocyte infusion donor (not recorded which). It is not recorded whose cells these are; they may come from a transplant donor.

The V gene is TRBV6-5, the J gene TRBJ2-3; 9 nucleotides agree with TRBD2. The germline V gene has CDR1 MNHEY and CDR2 SVGAGI. The V gene end was trimmed by 0 bases and the J gene end by 7 bases; junction bases not matched to a gene: 8. The CDR3 runs to 16 residues. The CDR3 DNA sequence: TGTGCCAGCAGTTACTCATGGCGGGGGGGCACGAATACGCAGTATTTT. Translated: CASSYSWRGGTNTQYF.

This clonotype has a count of ten or more. The V call is TRBV12-3 or TRBV12-4, the J call TRBJ2-1, with D possibly matching TRBD2 (5 bases). Trimming took 0 bases from V and 4 from J, leaving 7 bases between them. The CDR3 is 14 residues long. Written as DNA, the CDR3 is TGTGCCAGCAGTTTAGCGGGAGAGTACAATGAGCAGTTCTTC. It specifies CASSLAGEYNEQFF.

The table lists this clonotype with many counts. V usage is TRBV12-3 or TRBV12-4 and J usage is TRBJ2-1; perhaps TRBD2 as D (6 bases). V dropped 3 bases and J dropped 9 bases, with 15 bases sitting between them. This CDR3 is 14 amino acids long. CDR3 amino acids: CASSFPHPGVEQFF. DNA of the CDR3: TGTGCCAGCAGTTTTCCTCATCCGGGAGTTGAGCAGTTCTTC.

Many counts were recorded for this clonotype. The gene calls are TRBV9 and TRBJ2-3; D remains unclear. The CDR3 covers 15 residues. Between the trimmed V and J ends, which lost 0 bases and 1 base, there was a span of 9 bases. Germline V gives CDR1 SGDLS, CDR2 YYNGEE. This CDR3 is CASSVGGLRTDTQYF. Here the CDR3 DNA reads TGTGCCAGCAGCGTAGGTGGCTTACGCACAGATACGCAGTATTTT. Using reference TRBV9 and TRBJ2-3 for the parts outside the CDR3, the full variable domain is DSGVTQTPKHLITATGQRVTLRCSPRSGDLSVYWYQQSLDQGLQFLIQYYNGEERAKGNILERFSAQQFPDLHSELNLSSLELGDSALYFCASSVGGLRTDTQYFGPGTRLTVL.

The rearrangement links TRBV11-2 to TRBJ2-5; 8 bases fit TRBD1. The CDR3 sequence is 15 residues long. Unmatched junction bases numbered 10, after V lost 5 bases and J lost 5 bases. Germline assignment: CDR1 SGHAT and CDR2 FQNNGV. The DNA of the CDR3 is TGTGCCAGCAGCCCTACCAGGACAGGGTGGGAGACCCAGTACTTC. Its protein product is CASSPTRTGWETQYF.

This clonotype was observed many times. The V call is TRBV4-1, the J call TRBJ2-7; unclear D gene. Trimming took 3 bases from V and 3 from J, leaving 9 bases between them. Per the germline V gene, CDR1 is MGHRA and CDR2 is YSYEKL. CDR3 length: 13 amino acids. The CDR3 DNA reads TGCGCCAGCAGCCACGAGTTGGGCTACGAGCAGTACTTC. Translated, it gives CASSHELGYEQYF.

V is TRBV9 and J is TRBJ1-3, with a tentative D call TRBD1 (5 bases). Germline CDR1 reads SGDLS; CDR2 reads YYNGEE. V lost 0 bases, J lost 0 bases, and 10 bases lay in between. The CDR3 consists of 16 residues. The CDR3 nucleotides read TGTGCCAGCAGCGTAGGACAGCCTCTCTCTGGAAACACCATATATTTT. Its translation is CASSVGQPLSGNTIYF.